These T cell receptor beta chains were read from a single sample in a study of blood T cell repertoires in COVID-19. The assay was immunoSEQ multiplex PCR, and TCRdb's table has in-frame clones only and misses some. The table records a few hundred thousand clones, approximately 90% of them present only once. Sequencing was carried out using peripheral blood. The receptor set was obtained from a man aged 30 to 45 with acute or convalescent COVID-19. Each CDR3 is given with its conserved first and last residue. The D gene is left open where the match is weak.

D,J,V,CDR3
.,TRBJ2-7,TRBV7-9,CASSTTTERYYEQYF
.,TRBJ2-3,TRBV6-5,CAILWGRSTDTQYF
.,TRBJ2-7,TRBV12-3/TRBV12-4,CASSLRGSYEQYF
TRBD1,TRBJ1-1,TRBV18,CASSPQSRDRGTEAFF
TRBD1,TRBJ1-1,TRBV27,CASSTNRGLEAFF
TRBD1,TRBJ2-3,TRBV5-1,CASSPDRDRADTQYF
.,TRBJ1-3,TRBV6-5,CASSREGSGNTIYF
.,TRBJ1-4,TRBV6-6,CASSLAAEKLFF
TRBD2,TRBJ2-3,TRBV3-1/TRBV3-2,CASSPGTSGTDTQYF
.,TRBJ2-1,TRBV28,CASSLWLGDNEQFF
.,TRBJ2-1,TRBV7-3,CASSQGNEQFF
.,TRBJ1-1,TRBV9,CASSGWTAEAFF
.,TRBJ1-2,TRBV11-2,CASSPGAVYGYTF
TRBD1,TRBJ2-5,TRBV7-3,CASSSRQNPGQGQETQYF
TRBD2,TRBJ2-7,TRBV5-1,CASSLPTSGGHEQYF
TRBD1,TRBJ1-6,TRBV11-3,CASSLGQGGSPLHF
.,TRBJ1-5,TRBV2,CASRDDRTGNQPQHF
TRBD1,TRBJ2-3,TRBV12-3/TRBV12-4,CASSFAQGDTQYF
.,TRBJ1-1,TRBV19,CASSIGGHTEAFF
.,TRBJ1-2,TRBV10-3,CAIRESGRLYGYTF
TRBD1,TRBJ1-2,TRBV28,CASSLSGTGSDGYTF
.,TRBJ1-5,TRBV6-1,CASSEQGNQPQHF
TRBD2,TRBJ2-4,TRBV7-6,CASSLEASGSLNIQYF
.,TRBJ2-6,TRBV6-2/TRBV6-3,CASSYSAGPTTGANVLTF
.,TRBJ2-7,TRBV7-9,CASSLRGTAYEQYF
.,TRBJ2-1,TRBV19,CASSIARLSSYNEQFF
TRBD1,TRBJ1-2,TRBV6-5,CASSRGRQGIYGYTF
TRBD1,TRBJ1-4,TRBV12-3/TRBV12-4,CASSRDRELFF
TRBD1,TRBJ2-5,TRBV29-1,CSVLQGAETQYF
.,TRBJ2-1,TRBV7-9,CASSHRLKLSSSYNEQFF